This entry lists 5 T cell receptor beta chains sequenced from one sample in a study of human T cells and chemical hapten exposure. Documented time point: healthy volunteer bleed at 2 weeks. The study extracted total RNA from unfractionated whole blood. A single record per CDR3 protein comes from TCRdb applying MiXCR to the RACE reads. The data contain tens of thousands of distinct CDR3 sequences, about 4.5% of them singletons. The sequenced sample was whole blood. These receptors were taken from a human donor in good health. Some clones in this sample may be carry-over from other donors' samples.

This clonotype turned up a few times. The V and J genes are TRBV12-3 or TRBV12-4 and TRBJ2-1, with D hard to call. The CDR3 is 14 amino acids. Trimming removed 5 bases from V and 8 bases from J, with 16 bases in between. The CDR3 sequence: CASSPGLLGDEQFF. CDR3 coding DNA: TGTGCCAGCAGTCCTGGGTTGTTGGGCGATGAGCAGTTCTTC.

This clonotype was counted between two and nine times. The chain has TRBV20-1 and TRBJ2-1; D is uncertain. Germline CDR1 is DFQATT and CDR2 is SNEGSKA (reference sequence). Trimming left V 0 bases short and J 9 bases short, with 6 bases between. This CDR3 spans 11 amino acids. The CDR3 here is CSARDTGEQFF. DNA for the CDR3: TGCAGTGCTAGAGATACCGGTGAGCAGTTCTTC.

This clonotype appeared many times. The chain has TRBV28 and TRBJ2-4; D is unclear. CDR1 and CDR2 from the germline V gene are MDHEN and SYDVKM. The CDR3 runs to 13 residues. V lost 4 bases, J lost 0 bases, and 4 bases lay in between. DNA for the CDR3: TGTGCCAGCAGTTCAAGAGCCAAAAACATTCAGTACTTC. This encodes CASSSRAKNIQYF.

The sample holds many counts of this clonotype. The chain carries TRBV2 and TRBJ1-5; no clear D gene. Germline V gene data show CDR1 as SNHLY and CDR2 as FYNNEI. V was shortened by 3 bases and J by 3 bases, with 9 bases between the two germline ends. The CDR3 contains 14 residues. This chain's CDR3 is CASSDVQLNQPQHF. As DNA, the CDR3 is TGTGCCAGCAGTGATGTACAGCTCAATCAGCCCCAGCATTTT. The full variable domain, its missing parts supplied by reference TRBV2 and TRBJ1-5, is EPEVTQTPSHQVTQMGQEVILRCVPISNHLYFYWYRQILGQKVEFLVSFYNNEISEKSEIFDDQFSVERPDGSNFTLKIRSTKLEDSAMYFCASSDVQLNQPQHFGDGTRLSIL.

As regards this clonotype: One end of the junction fails to match germline, which may point to a read error. This chain uses TRBV6-4 with TRBJ2-3; no definite D call. Germline values: CDR1 MRHNA, CDR2 SNTAGT. CDR3 length equals 13 residues. CDR3 in DNA: TGTACCAGCAGTGACTCCAGAGGAGATACGCAGTATTTT. Amino acid sequence: CTSSDSRGDTQYF.